The 21 T cell receptor beta chains below all came from one sample that was sequenced in a study of cytomegalovirus exposure and HLA in healthy donors. The data were produced by immunoSEQ multiplex PCR, yet TCRdb's version contains in-frame clones alone and is incomplete. This table holds 92,000 or so clones, about 96% found once. Sequenced sample: PBMCs. Receptor source: a man aged 18 to 29 in good health and CMV-seronegative.

Written as DNA, the CDR3 is TGTGCCAGCGGTCCGGGACAGTCTCAGGAGACCCAGTACTTC. This encodes CASGPGQSQETQYF. This chain connects TRBV5-5 to TRBJ2-5; 7 positions match TRBD1. The V gene's germline CDR1 is SGHKS and CDR2 YYEKEE (reference sequence). CDR3 length equals 14 residues. V gave up 7 bases and J gave up 5 bases; unmatched junction bases: 11.

This clone has a handful of counts. The chain combines TRBV5-3 with TRBJ1-3; D ambiguous. TRBV5-3 is designated an ORF whose function remains uncertain. The V and J ends lost 5 bases and 4 bases respectively, with 10 bases between them. The CDR3 has 13 residues. The CDR3 loop reads CARSSYQGNTIYF. The DNA for the CDR3 is TGTGCCAGAAGTTCATATCAGGGAAACACCATATATTTT.

The chain carries TRBV5-8 and TRBJ2-3; 7 nucleotides align to TRBD1. The V gene's germline CDR1 is SGHTS and CDR2 YDEGEE. The CDR3 contains 13 residues. Trimming took 4 bases from V and 4 from J; bases not matched to a gene: 3. The CDR3 nucleotides are TGTGCCAGCAGCCAGACAGGGTCAGATACGCAGTATTTT. This codes for CASSQTGSDTQYF.

V is TRBV7-9 and J is TRBJ2-7; TRBD1 aligns across 8 bases. The V gene end was trimmed by 5 bases and the J gene end by 0 bases; junction bases not matched to a gene: 6. The CDR3 is made up of 15 amino acids. CDR1 and CDR2 (germline): SEHNR, FQNEAQ (reference sequence). The CDR3 protein is CASSRPGQDSYEQYV. CDR3 DNA sequence: TGTGCCAGCAGCCGTCCGGGACAGGACTCCTACGAGCAGTACGTC.

This rearrangement joins TRBV27 to TRBJ2-1, with 7 bases lining up with TRBD2. The CDR3 consists of 14 residues. V trimming: 8 bases; J trimming: 8 bases; junction bases outside the gene matches: 12. CDR1 is MNHEY and CDR2 is SMNVEV in the germline V gene (reference sequence). The CDR3: CASYRLAQAHEQFF. For the CDR3, the DNA is TGTGCCAGCTACCGACTAGCCCAAGCGCATGAGCAGTTCTTC.

V usage is TRBV7-3 and J usage is TRBJ2-3; a weak D match, TRBD2 (5 bases). In germline, CDR1 is SGHTA, CDR2 FQGTGA. The V gene lost 2 bases and the J gene lost 0 bases, with 9 bases spanning the gap. This CDR3 contains 15 residues. CDR3 amino acids: CASSLFQRSTDTQYF. The CDR3 DNA follows: TGTGCCAGCAGCTTATTTCAGCGGAGCACAGATACGCAGTATTTT.

V is TRBV19 and J is TRBJ1-5; D perhaps matches TRBD1 (5 bases). This CDR3 has 18 amino acids. Trimming took 3 bases from V and 4 from J, leaving 22 bases between them. From germline, CDR1 is LNHDA and CDR2 SQIVND (reference sequence). Here the CDR3 DNA reads TGTGCCAGTAGTATGGCCCAGGGTTCCCTTCCTTGGAATCAGCCCCAGCATTTT. It translates to CASSMAQGSLPWNQPQHF.

This chain joins TRBV5-1 and TRBJ1-2; possibly TRBD1 for D (5 bases). CDR1 and CDR2 (germline): SGHRS, YFSETQ. The CDR3 consists of 14 residues. V lost 2 bases and J 2 bases, leaving 10 bases between the germline ends. The CDR3 region is CASSLATENYGYTF. In nucleotides, the CDR3 is TGCGCCAGCAGCTTAGCGACAGAGAACTATGGCTACACCTTC.

The chain is built from TRBV6-1 and TRBJ2-1; TRBD1 aligns across 10 bases. The CDR3 has 14 amino acids. After removal of 7 bases from V and 4 bases from J, the junction contained 4 bases not matched to a gene. CDR1 MNHNS and CDR2 SASEGT come from the germline V gene. CDR3 sequence reads: CASNKDRGYNEQFF. The CDR3 coding sequence is TGTGCCAGCAACAAGGACAGGGGGTACAATGAGCAGTTCTTC.

The V gene is TRBV28, the J gene TRBJ1-2, with D hard to call. CDR3 length: 12 residues. Trimming removed 5 bases at V and 5 bases at J, with 9 bases between. Germline V gene sequence: CDR1 MDHEN, CDR2 SYDVKM. The DNA for the CDR3 is TGTGCCAGCAGTCCTCCCTCTTATGGCTACACCTTC. Amino acids: CASSPPSYGYTF.

V usage is TRBV6-5 and J usage is TRBJ1-1; D call uncertain. V dropped 10 bases and J dropped 7 bases, with 22 bases sitting between them. In germline, CDR1 is MNHEY, CDR2 SVGAGI. This CDR3 is built from 14 residues. CDR3 coding DNA: TGTGCCACGAACGGCGAGCGAGGACTTTTTGAAGCTTTCTTT. It codes for CATNGERGLFEAFF.

This rearrangement joins TRBV9 to TRBJ2-7; 7 nucleotides match TRBD2. CDR3 length: 20 residues. V lost 0 bases to trimming and J lost 2 bases; unmatched junction nucleotides: 20. CDR1 and CDR2 (germline): SGDLS, YYNGEE. The CDR3 coding sequence is TGTGCCAGCAGCGTAGCCTGGGGGGGACTGGCGCACCACTCCACCTACGAGCAGTACTTC. It codes for CASSVAWGGLAHHSTYEQYF.

V is TRBV29-1 and J is TRBJ1-1, with TRBD1 identical over 10 bases. The CDR3 spans 13 residues. CDR1 and CDR2 (germline): SQVTM, ANQGSEA. V was pared by 4 bases and J by 5 bases, with 4 bases of the junction left unmatched. CDR3 amino acids: CSVGTGGWTEAFF. The CDR3 nucleotides are TGCAGCGTTGGGACAGGGGGATGGACTGAAGCTTTCTTT.

The chain combines TRBV19 with TRBJ2-4; 14 nucleotides line up with TRBD2. Germline CDR1 and CDR2: LNHDA and SQIVND (reference sequence). This CDR3 spans 18 amino acids. V trimming: 6 bases; J trimming: 0 bases; junction bases outside the gene matches: 7. CDR3 sequence (DNA): TGTGCCAGTAGCAGACTAGCGGGAGGGCCGTCAGCCAAAAACATTCAGTACTTC. It encodes CASSRLAGGPSAKNIQYF.

V gene TRBV29-1 combines with J gene TRBJ1-1, with TRBD1 matching 8 bases. V dropped 7 bases and J dropped 4; count of bases not matched to a gene: 2. This CDR3 spans 11 amino acids. CDR1 SQVTM and CDR2 ANQGSEA come from the germline V gene. In DNA, the CDR3 is TGCAGCGGTGACAGGGGCACTGAAGCTTTCTTT. Translating gives CSGDRGTEAFF.

The rearrangement links TRBV19 to TRBJ1-2; no clear D. Germline lookup yields CDR1 LNHDA and CDR2 SQIVND (reference sequence). The V and J ends lost 3 bases and 5 bases respectively, with 10 bases between them. This CDR3 comprises 13 residues. The DNA for the CDR3 is TGTGCCAGTAGTATTAAACAGCTTTATGGCTACACCTTC. This codes for CASSIKQLYGYTF.

V and J are TRBV9 and TRBJ2-2; 9 bases line up with TRBD1. The CDR3 is made up of 16 amino acids. CDR1 and CDR2 (germline): SGDLS, YYNGEE. Trimming took 2 bases from V and 4 from J; bases not matched to a gene: 6. CDR3 sequence (DNA): TGTGCCAGCAGCGTCGGGACAGGGAAGTCCACCGGGGAGCTGTTTTTT. As protein: CASSVGTGKSTGELFF.

This clone is a singleton in its sample. The gene calls are TRBV5-1 and TRBJ2-3, with D possibly TRBD2 on 7 matching bases. The CDR3 extends over 18 amino acids. Trimming pared 2 bases from V and 1 base from J, leaving 20 bases between. Per the germline V gene, CDR1 is SGHRS and CDR2 is YFSETQ. CDR3 sequence: CASSFSAGGQGGTDTQYF. The DNA of the CDR3 is TGCGCCAGCAGCTTTAGTGCCGGGGGGCAGGGAGGCACAGATACGCAGTATTTT.

J is TRBJ2-1 and V is TRBV5-6; 9 bases line up with TRBD2. Germline loops: CDR1 SGHDT, CDR2 YYEEEE. The CDR3 is 14 residues long. J gave up 8 bases and V 4 bases, and 7 bases lay outside the gene matches. In DNA form, the CDR3 reads TGTGCCAGCAGCCCGGGACTAGCTAGTCATGAGCAGTTCTTC. Protein: CASSPGLASHEQFF.

This rearrangement joins TRBV7-9 to TRBJ1-2, with a weak D call TRBD1 (5 bases). V gave up 5 bases and J gave up 4 bases, with 17 bases separating them. Germline assignment: CDR1 SEHNR and CDR2 FQNEAQ (reference sequence). This CDR3 is 15 amino acids long. Written as DNA, the CDR3 is TGTGCCAGCAGCACTACAGTCAGGGCCGGCTATGGCTACACCTTC. Amino acids: CASSTTVRAGYGYTF.

This clone was picked up one time. The chain combines TRBV6-5 with TRBJ1-1; 8 bases align to TRBD1. The CDR3 length is 13 residues. Unmatched junction bases numbered 9, after V lost 6 bases and J lost 9 bases. Germline V lookup: CDR1 MNHEY, CDR2 SVGAGI. The CDR3 DNA reads as TGTGCCAGCAGAACTCAGGGGGCGTTGAAAGCTTTCTTT. Amino acids: CASRTQGALKAFF.